A single sample is the source of the 10 T cell receptor beta chains below, sequenced in a study of response to subunit inactivated influenza vaccine (dated by TCRdb to between 2018 and 2020). The library was prepared using RT-PCR. The sequencing machine was an Illumina HiSeq 2500. Using fastp trimming at Q25 and MiXCR clonotype assembly, TCRdb reanalyzed the public sequencing data and kept in-frame beta chains. Entries that share a CDR3 protein sequence are merged under the most common genes and DNA. Recorded for this sample are some 540,000 distinct CDR3 sequences; 20% to 25% of them occurred a single time. The ten largest clonotypes hold 2.5% to 3% of the sample. These data also formed part of another study, on T cells expressing NK-cell markers. In that second paper, the authors write: TCR beta cDNA libraries were prepared using 5'RACE template switching, which introduced a universal primer site and unique molecular identifiers.

The source was CD4+ T cells sorted from PBMCs, collected roughly 12 days after vaccination. Every receptor here comes from a man over 45 who received an inactivated influenza vaccine. Donor details come from another sample of the same person, matched by shared clones.

The V call is TRBV7-9, the J call TRBJ2-2; the D call may be TRBD1 or TRBD2 (5 bases each). The germline CDR1 and CDR2 sequences are SEHNR and FQNEAQ (reference sequence). Deletions cut 4 bases from V and 2 bases from J, with 11 bases between. This CDR3 is built from 15 residues. CDR3 sequence reads: CASSWDGLNTGELFF. As DNA, the CDR3 is TGTGCCAGCAGCTGGGACGGACTTAACACCGGGGAGCTGTTTTTT.

The chain links TRBV20-1 to TRBJ1-5, with D unclear. V was trimmed by 1 base and J by 0 bases, leaving 10 bases between them. The germline CDR1 and CDR2 sequences are DFQATT and SNEGSKA (reference sequence). The CDR3 covers 15 residues. In DNA, the CDR3 is TGCAGTGCTAGAGGCCAGTCTTATAGCAATCAGCCCCAGCATTTT. It specifies CSARGQSYSNQPQHF.

This clonotype was seen a few times. The rearrangement uses TRBV6-1 and TRBJ1-1, with 10 bases aligning to TRBD1. CDR1 MNHNS and CDR2 SASEGT come from the germline V gene. The length of the CDR3 is 14 residues. Losses at the gene ends were 5 bases for V and 11 bases for J; bases not matched to a gene: 11. CDR3 DNA sequence: TGTGCCAGCAGTCCACATCGACAGGGGGCTGGGGCTTTCTTT. It codes for CASSPHRQGAGAFF.

The chain joins TRBV20-1 to TRBJ1-6, with a possible D match to TRBD1 (5 bases). This CDR3 is built from 14 residues. CDR1 is DFQATT and CDR2 is SNEGSKA in the germline V gene (reference sequence). The V gene lost 3 bases and the J gene lost 5 bases, with 11 bases spanning the gap. Here the CDR3 DNA reads TGCAGTGCTAGCGAGGGGTACAATAATTCACCCCTCCACTTT. Translation: CSASEGYNNSPLHF.

The V call is TRBV24-1, the J call TRBJ2-5; no clear D gene. Deletions cut 3 bases from V and 5 bases from J, with 15 bases between. Germline V gene data show CDR1 as KGHDR and CDR2 as SFDVKD. This CDR3 is 15 amino acids long. The CDR3 DNA reads as TGTGCCACCAGTGATAACTGGGGATCTAGGGAGACCCAGTACTTC. Encoded protein: CATSDNWGSRETQYF.

The gene calls are TRBV4-3 and TRBJ2-3; tentatively, D is TRBD1 or TRBD2 (6 bases each). CDR3 length equals 16 residues. Looked up from germline, CDR1 is LGHNA and CDR2 is YSLEER. V lost 0 bases and J 7 bases, leaving 17 bases between the germline ends. The CDR3 DNA reads as TGCGCCAGCAGCCAAGATGGCGAGGGGGGTATTAATACGCAGTATTTT. Translated, it gives CASSQDGEGGINTQYF.

The chain employs TRBV3-1 and TRBJ2-1; TRBD2 might be the D (5 bases). The V and J ends lost 0 bases and 9 bases respectively, with 21 bases between them. CDR1 is LGHDT and CDR2 is YNNKEL in the germline V gene (reference sequence). The CDR3 spans 17 residues. This CDR3 reads CASSQDLPRRRPSEQFF. The CDR3 coding sequence is TGTGCCAGCAGCCAAGATCTTCCTCGGCGGAGGCCGAGTGAGCAGTTCTTC.

This chain connects TRBV4-3 to TRBJ2-3; D unresolved. The CDR3 is made up of 18 amino acids. Trimming pared 0 bases from V and 7 bases from J, leaving 23 bases between. CDR1 and CDR2 from the germline V gene are LGHNA and YSLEER. In nucleotides, the CDR3 is TGCGCCAGCAGCCAAGATGCAAAGGTTTCAGGAACTCCATATACGCAGTATTTT. It translates to CASSQDAKVSGTPYTQYF.

This chain uses TRBV4-3 with TRBJ1-4; 9 bases align to TRBD1. After removal of 2 bases from V and 4 bases from J, the junction contained 5 bases not matched to a gene. The CDR3 loop spans 16 amino acids. Germline V gives CDR1 LGHNA, CDR2 YSLEER. CDR3 in DNA: TGCGCCAGCAGCCAACTCGGACAGGGGATTAATGAAAAACTGTTTTTT. This encodes CASSQLGQGINEKLFF.

CDR3 loop: CASSLGQGFFTEAFF. The CDR3 DNA reads TGTGCCAGCAGCTTAGGACAGGGGTTTTTCACTGAAGCTTTCTTT. V gene TRBV11-2 combines with J gene TRBJ1-1; 8 bases are shared with TRBD1. J gave up 4 bases and V 1 base, and 5 bases lay outside the gene matches. The length of the CDR3 is 15 residues. The germline gives CDR1 SGHAT, CDR2 FQNNGV.